At least ten counts were recorded for the clone carrying this T cell receptor (beta chain). The antigen is not known. This entry is derived from a study of blood T cells in healthy people across ages. Study-level findings and limits: Bulk PBMC profiling left naive and antigen-experienced comparisons inconclusive. As age increased, TCR beta diversity per million T cells fell in a roughly linear fashion.

Through a sample-barcoded 5' primer and a J-beta primer mix, a second PCR was run for roughly 6 to 12 cycles. Tags on each cDNA molecule came from a template-switch adaptor with 12 random nucleotides. TCRdb used MiXCR to reprocess the 5' RACE reads, holding one entry per CDR3 protein. Among about 650,000 distinct CDR3 sequences listed, about 34% were seen once. Trimming removed 0 bases from V and 3 bases from J, with 16 bases in between. The CDR3 has 17 amino acids. Germline V gene data show CDR1 as MGHRA and CDR2 as YSYEKL. RNA extraction gave at least 5.5 micrograms of total RNA per sample. This clonotype was sampled from a woman older than 75 in good health. The chain combines TRBV4-1 with TRBJ2-3; perhaps TRBD2 as D (7 bases). Source material: blood. This CDR3 reads CASSQERGGSGTDTQYF. The DNA of the CDR3 is TGCGCCAGCAGCCAAGAGAGGGGGGGAAGTGGAACAGATACGCAGTATTTT.